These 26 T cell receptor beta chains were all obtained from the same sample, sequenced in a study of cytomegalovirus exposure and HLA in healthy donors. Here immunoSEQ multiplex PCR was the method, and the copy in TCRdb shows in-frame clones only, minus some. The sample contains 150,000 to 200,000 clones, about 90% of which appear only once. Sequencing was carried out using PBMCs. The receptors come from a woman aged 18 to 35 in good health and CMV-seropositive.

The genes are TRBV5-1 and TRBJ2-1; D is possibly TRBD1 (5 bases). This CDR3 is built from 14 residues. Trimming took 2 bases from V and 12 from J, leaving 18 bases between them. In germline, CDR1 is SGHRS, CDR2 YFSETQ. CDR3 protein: CASSFEQGRTAQFF. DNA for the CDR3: TGCGCCAGCAGCTTCGAGCAGGGTCGTACTGCGCAGTTCTTC.

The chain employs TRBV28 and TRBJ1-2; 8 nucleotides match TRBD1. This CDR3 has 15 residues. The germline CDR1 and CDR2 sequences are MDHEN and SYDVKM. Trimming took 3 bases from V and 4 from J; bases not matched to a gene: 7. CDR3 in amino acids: CASSLQGARSYGYTF. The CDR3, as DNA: TGTGCCAGCAGTTTGCAGGGGGCAAGAAGCTATGGCTACACCTTC.

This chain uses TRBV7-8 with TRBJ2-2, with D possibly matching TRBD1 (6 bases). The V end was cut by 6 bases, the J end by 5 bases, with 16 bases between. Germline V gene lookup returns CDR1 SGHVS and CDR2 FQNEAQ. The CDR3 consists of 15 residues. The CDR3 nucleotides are TGTGCCAGCAGTAACACAGGGCGCTCGACCGGGGAGCTGTTTTTT. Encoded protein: CASSNTGRSTGELFF. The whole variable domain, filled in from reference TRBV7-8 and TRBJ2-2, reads GAGVSQSPRYKVAKRGQDVALRCDPISGHVSLFWYQQALGQGPEFLTYFQNEAQLDKSGLPSDRFFAERPEGSVSTLKIQRTQQEDSAVYLCASSNTGRSTGELFFGEGSRLTVL.

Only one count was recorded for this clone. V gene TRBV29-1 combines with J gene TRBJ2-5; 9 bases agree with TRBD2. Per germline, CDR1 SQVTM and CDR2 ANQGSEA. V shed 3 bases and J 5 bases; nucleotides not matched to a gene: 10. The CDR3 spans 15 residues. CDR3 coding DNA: TGCAGCGTTGACCCATTAGCGGGGGTTGACGAGACCCAGTACTTC. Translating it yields CSVDPLAGVDETQYF.

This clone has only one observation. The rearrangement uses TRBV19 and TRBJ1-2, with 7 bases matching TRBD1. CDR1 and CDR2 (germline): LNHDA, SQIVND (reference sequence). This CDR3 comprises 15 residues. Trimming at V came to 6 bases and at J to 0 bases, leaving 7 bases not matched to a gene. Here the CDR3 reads CASRQAGGANYGYTF. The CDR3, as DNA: TGTGCCAGTAGGCAGGCAGGGGGAGCTAACTATGGCTACACCTTC.

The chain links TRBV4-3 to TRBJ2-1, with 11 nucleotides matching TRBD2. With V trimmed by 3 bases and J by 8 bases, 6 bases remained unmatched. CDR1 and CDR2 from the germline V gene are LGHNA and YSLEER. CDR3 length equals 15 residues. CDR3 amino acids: CASSQGLAASDEQFF. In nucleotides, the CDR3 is TGCGCCAGCAGCCAGGGACTAGCGGCCTCGGATGAGCAGTTCTTC.

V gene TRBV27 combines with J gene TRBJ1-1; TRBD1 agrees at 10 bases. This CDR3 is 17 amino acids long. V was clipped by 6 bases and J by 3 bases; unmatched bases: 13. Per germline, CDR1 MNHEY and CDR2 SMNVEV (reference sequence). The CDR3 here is CASSRRQGADRYTEAFF. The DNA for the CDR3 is TGTGCCAGCAGCCGTAGACAGGGGGCGGATAGATACACTGAAGCTTTCTTT.

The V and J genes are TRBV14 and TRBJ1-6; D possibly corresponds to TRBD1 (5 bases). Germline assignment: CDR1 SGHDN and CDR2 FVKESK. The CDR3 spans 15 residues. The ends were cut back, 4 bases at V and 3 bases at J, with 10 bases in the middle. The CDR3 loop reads CASSPPGNYNSPLHF. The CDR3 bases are TGTGCCAGCAGCCCCCCAGGGAACTATAATTCACCCCTCCACTTT.

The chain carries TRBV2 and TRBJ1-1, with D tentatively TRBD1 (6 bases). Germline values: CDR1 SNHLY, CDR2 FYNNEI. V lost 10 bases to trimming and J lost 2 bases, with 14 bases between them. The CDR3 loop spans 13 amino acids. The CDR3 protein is CATSTGLNTEAFF. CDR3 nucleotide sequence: TGTGCCACCTCAACAGGGTTAAACACTGAAGCTTTCTTT.

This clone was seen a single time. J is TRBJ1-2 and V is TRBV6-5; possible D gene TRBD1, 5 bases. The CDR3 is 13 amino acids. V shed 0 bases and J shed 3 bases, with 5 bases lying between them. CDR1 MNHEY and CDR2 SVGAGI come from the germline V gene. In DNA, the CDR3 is TGTGCCAGCAGTTACTCAGGGGACTATGGCTACACCTTC. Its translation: CASSYSGDYGYTF.

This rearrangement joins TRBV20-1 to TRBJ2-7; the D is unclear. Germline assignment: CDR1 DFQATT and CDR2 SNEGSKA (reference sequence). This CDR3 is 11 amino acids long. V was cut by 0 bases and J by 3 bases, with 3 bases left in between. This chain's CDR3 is CSARDYYEQYF. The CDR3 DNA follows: TGCAGTGCTAGAGACTACTACGAGCAGTACTTC.

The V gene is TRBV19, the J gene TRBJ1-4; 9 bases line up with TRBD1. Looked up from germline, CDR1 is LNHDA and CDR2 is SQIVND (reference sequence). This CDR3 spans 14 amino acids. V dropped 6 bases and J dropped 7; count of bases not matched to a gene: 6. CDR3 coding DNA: TGTGCCAGTAGCCGCCGACAGGGGGGTGAAAAACTGTTTTTT. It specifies CASSRRQGGEKLFF.

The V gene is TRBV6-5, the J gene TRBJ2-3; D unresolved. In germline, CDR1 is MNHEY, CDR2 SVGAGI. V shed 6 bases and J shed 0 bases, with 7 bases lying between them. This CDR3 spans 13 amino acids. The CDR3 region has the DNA TGTGCCAGCAGCGTATATAGCACAGATACGCAGTATTTT. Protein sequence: CASSVYSTDTQYF.

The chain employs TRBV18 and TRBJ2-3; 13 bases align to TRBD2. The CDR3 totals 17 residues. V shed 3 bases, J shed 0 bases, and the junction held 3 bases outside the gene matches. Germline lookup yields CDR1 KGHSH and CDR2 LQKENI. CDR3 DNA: TGTGCCAGCTCACCTCCGGGACTAGCGGGGAGCACAGATACGCAGTATTTT. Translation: CASSPPGLAGSTDTQYF.

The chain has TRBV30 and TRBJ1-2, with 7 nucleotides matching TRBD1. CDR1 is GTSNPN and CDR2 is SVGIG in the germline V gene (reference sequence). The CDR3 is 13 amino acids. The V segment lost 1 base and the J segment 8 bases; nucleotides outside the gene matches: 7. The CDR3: CAWSATGDGGYTF. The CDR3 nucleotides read TGTGCCTGGAGTGCTACAGGGGACGGAGGCTACACCTTC.

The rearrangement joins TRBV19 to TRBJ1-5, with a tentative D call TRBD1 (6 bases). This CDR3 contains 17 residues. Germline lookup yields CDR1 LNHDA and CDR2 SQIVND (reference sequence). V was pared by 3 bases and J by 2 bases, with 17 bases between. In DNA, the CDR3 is TGTGCCAGTAGTATTAGGACAGCCCACGGGGGCAATCAGCCCCAGCATTTT. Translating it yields CASSIRTAHGGNQPQHF.

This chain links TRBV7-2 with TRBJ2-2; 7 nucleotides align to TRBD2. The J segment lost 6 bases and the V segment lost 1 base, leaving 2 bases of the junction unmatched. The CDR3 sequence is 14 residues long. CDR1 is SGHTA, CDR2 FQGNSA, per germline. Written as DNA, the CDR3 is TGTGCCAGCAGCTTAGGACTAGCTTCCGGGGAGCTGTTTTTT. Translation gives CASSLGLASGELFF.

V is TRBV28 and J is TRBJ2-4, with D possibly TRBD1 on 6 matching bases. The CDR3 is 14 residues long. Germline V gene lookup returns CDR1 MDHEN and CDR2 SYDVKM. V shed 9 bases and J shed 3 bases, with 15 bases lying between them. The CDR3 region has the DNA TGTGCCAGTAGTGAGGGGACACTCAAAAACATTCAGTACTTC. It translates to CASSEGTLKNIQYF.

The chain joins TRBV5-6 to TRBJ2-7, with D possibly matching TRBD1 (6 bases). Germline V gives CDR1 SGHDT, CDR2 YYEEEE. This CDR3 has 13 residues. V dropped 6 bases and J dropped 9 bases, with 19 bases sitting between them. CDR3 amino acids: CASTKQGGSRQYF. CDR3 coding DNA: TGTGCCAGCACAAAACAGGGTGGTAGTAGGCAGTACTTC.

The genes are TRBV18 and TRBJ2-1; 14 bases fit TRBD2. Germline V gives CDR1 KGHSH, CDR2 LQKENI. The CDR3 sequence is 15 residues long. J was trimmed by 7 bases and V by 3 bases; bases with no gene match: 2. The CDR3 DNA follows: TGTGCCAGCTCACCGGGACTAGCGGGAGAGAATGAGCAGTTCTTC. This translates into CASSPGLAGENEQFF.

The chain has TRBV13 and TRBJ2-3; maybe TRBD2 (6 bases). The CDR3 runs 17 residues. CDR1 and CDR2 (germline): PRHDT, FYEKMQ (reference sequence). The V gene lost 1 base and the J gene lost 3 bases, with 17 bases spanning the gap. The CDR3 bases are TGTGCCAGCAGCTTAGCGGGACTCCGAGGGGAGACAGATACGCAGTATTTT. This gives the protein CASSLAGLRGETDTQYF.

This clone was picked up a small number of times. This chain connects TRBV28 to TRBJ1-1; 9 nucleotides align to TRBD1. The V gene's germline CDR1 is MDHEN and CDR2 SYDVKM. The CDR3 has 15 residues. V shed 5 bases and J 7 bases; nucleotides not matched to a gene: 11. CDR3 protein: CASSERQGGVNEAFF. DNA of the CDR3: TGTGCCAGCAGTGAAAGACAGGGGGGAGTGAATGAAGCTTTCTTT.

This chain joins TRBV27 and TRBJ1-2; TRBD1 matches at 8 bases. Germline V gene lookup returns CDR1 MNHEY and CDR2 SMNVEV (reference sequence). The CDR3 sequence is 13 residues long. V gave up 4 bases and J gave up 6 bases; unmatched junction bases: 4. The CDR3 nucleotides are TGTGCCAGCAGTTCAGGGGGCGCTAATGGCTACACCTTC. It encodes CASSSGGANGYTF.

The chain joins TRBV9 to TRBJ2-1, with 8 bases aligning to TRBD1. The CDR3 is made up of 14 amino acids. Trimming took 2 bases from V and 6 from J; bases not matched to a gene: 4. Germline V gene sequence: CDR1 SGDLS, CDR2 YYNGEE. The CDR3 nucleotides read TGTGCCAGCAGCGTGGACAGGGTGTTCAATGAGCAGTTCTTC. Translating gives CASSVDRVFNEQFF.

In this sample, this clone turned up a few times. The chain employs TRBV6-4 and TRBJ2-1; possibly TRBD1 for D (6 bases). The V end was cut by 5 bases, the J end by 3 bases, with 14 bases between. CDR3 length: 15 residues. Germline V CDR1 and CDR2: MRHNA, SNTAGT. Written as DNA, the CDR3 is TGTGCCAGCAGTACTACAGGGTGTCACTACAATGAGCAGTTCTTC. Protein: CASSTTGCHYNEQFF.

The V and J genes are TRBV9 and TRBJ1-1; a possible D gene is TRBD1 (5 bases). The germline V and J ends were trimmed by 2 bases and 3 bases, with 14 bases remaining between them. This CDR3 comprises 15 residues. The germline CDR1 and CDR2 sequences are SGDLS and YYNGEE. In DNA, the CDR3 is TGTGCCAGCAGCGTCAGAGGTATAGGGGACACTGAAGCTTTCTTT. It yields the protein CASSVRGIGDTEAFF. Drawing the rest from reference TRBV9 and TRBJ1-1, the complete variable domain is DSGVTQTPKHLITATGQRVTLRCSPRSGDLSVYWYQQSLDQGLQFLIQYYNGEERAKGNILERFSAQQFPDLHSELNLSSLELGDSALYFCASSVRGIGDTEAFFGQGTRLTVV.